Below, one TCR beta chain is given with its context. No antigen is known for it. The junction differs from germline at one of its ends, possibly a read error. This specimen comes from a study of neurological immune-mediated disorders. General study points: The greatest TCR clonal expansion appeared in HTLV-1-associated myelopathy and the smallest, falling below healthy controls, in multiple sclerosis.

The authors produced cDNA by 5'RACE using 10-nucleotide random UMIs. TCRdb processed the 5' RACE reads anew with MiXCR; each CDR3 protein has one entry. The sample shows about 14,000 distinct CDR3 sequences, 7% of them seen only once. This CDR3 is 14 amino acids long. Germline assignment: CDR1 MDHEN and CDR2 SYDVKM. Volunteers at a blood bank in Maryland, USA, were the healthy controls. The chain joins TRBV28 to TRBJ2-1; TRBD2 is a possible D gene (5 bases). The material sequenced was CD8+ T cells from blood. This TCR was recovered from a woman aged 40 to 50 in good health. The DNA of the CDR3 is TGTGCCAGCAGTTTAACAGACTCCTACAATGAGCGGTTCTTT. Its translation is CASSLTDSYNERFF.